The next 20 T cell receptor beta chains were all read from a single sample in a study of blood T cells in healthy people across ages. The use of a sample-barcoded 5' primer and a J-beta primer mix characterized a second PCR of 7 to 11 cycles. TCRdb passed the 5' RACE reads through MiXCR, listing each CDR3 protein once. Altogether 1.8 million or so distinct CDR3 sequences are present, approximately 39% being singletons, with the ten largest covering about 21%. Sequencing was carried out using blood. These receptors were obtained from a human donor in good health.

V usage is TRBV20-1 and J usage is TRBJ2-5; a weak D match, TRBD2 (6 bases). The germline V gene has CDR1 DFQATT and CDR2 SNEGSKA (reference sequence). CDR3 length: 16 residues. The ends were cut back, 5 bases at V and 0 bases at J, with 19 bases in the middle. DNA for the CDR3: TGCAGTGCTGCGGCCCCCTCGGCGGGGCACCAAGAGACCCAGTACTTC. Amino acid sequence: CSAAAPSAGHQETQYF.

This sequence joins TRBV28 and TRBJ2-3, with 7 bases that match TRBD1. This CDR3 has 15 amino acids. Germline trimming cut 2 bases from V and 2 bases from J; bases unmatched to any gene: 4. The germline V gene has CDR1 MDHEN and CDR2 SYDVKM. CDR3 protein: CASSLDRVDTDTQYF. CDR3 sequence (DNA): TGTGCCAGCAGTTTAGACAGGGTCGACACAGATACGCAGTATTTT. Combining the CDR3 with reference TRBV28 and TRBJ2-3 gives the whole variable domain DVKVTQSSRYLVKRTGEKVFLECVQDMDHENMFWYRQDPGLGLRLIYFSYDVKMKEKGDIPEGYSVSREKKERFSLILESASTNQTSMYLCASSLDRVDTDTQYFGPGTRLTVL.

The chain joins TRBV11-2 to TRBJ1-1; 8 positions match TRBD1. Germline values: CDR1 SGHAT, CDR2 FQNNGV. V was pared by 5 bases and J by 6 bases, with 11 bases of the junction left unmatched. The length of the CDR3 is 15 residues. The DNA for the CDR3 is TGTGCCAGCAGCGCGCAGGGGGCAGGGCGGGCTGAAGCTTTCTTT. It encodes CASSAQGAGRAEAFF.

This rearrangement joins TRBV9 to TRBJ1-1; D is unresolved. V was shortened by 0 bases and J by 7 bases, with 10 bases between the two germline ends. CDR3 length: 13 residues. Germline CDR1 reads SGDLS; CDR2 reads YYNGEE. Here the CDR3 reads CASSVELGSEAFF. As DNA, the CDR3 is TGTGCCAGCAGCGTAGAATTAGGCAGTGAAGCTTTCTTT.

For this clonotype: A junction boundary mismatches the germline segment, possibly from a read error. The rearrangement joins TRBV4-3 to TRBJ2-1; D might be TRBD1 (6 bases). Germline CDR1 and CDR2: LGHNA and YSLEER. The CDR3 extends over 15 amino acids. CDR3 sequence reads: CASSQKGESYNGQFF. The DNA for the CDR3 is TGCGCCAGCAGCCAAAAGGGGGAGTCCTACAATGGGCAGTTCTTC.

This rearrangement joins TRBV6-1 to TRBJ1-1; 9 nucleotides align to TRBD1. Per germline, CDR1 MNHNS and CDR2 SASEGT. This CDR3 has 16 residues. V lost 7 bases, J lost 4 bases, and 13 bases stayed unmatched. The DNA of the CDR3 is TGTGCCAGCATACTAAATCCCGGGACAGGGAGCACTGAAGCTTTCTTT. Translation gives CASILNPGTGSTEAFF.

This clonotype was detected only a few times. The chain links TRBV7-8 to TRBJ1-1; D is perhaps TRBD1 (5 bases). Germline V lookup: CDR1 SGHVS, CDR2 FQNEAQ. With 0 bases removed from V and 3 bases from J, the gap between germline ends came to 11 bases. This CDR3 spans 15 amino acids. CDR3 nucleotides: TGTGCCAGCAGCTTAGCGCGGGCGGGGGACACTGAAGCTTTCTTT. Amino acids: CASSLARAGDTEAFF.

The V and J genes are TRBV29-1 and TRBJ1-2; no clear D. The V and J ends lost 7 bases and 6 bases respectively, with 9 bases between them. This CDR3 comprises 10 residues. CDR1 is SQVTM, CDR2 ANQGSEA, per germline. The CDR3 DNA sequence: TGCAGCGCCGACATAAATGGCTACACCTTC. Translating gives CSADINGYTF.

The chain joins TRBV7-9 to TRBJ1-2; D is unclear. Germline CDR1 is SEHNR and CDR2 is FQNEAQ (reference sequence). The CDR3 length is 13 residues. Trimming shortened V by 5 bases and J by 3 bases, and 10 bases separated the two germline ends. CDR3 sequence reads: CASSGSDYYGYTF. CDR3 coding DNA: TGTGCCAGCAGCGGTTCTGATTACTATGGCTACACCTTC.

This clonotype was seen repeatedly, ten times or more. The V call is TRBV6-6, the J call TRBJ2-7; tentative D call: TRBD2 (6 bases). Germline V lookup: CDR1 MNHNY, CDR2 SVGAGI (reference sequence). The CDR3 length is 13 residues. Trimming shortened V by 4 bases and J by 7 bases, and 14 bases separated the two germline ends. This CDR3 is CASSSSDYWEQYF. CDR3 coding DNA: TGTGCCAGCAGTTCCTCGGACTATTGGGAGCAGTACTTC.

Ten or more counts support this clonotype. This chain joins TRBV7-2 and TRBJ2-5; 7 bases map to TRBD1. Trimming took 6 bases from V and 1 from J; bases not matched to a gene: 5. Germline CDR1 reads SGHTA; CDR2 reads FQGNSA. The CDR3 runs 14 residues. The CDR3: CASSQGQSQETQYF. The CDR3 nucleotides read TGTGCCAGCAGTCAGGGACAGTCCCAAGAGACCCAGTACTTC.

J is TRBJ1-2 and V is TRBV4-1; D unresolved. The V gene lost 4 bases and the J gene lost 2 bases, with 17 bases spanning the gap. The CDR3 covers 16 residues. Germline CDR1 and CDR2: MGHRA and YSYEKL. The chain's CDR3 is CASSPPTPVDNYGYTF. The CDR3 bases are TGCGCCAGCAGCCCTCCGACTCCTGTGGACAACTATGGCTACACCTTC.

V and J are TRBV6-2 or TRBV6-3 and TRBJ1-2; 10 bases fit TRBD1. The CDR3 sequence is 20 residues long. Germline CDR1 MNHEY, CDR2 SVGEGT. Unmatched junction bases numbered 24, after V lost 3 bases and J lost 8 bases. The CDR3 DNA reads TGTGCCAGCAGTTATTCTTTTTCCACCAACTCCGGGACAGGGGTCGTGGGCTACACCTTC. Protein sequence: CASSYSFSTNSGTGVVGYTF.

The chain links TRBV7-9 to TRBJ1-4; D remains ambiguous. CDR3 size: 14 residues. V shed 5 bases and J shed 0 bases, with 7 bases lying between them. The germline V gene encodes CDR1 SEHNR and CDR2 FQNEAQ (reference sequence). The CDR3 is CASSAPSTNEKLFF. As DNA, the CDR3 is TGTGCCAGCAGCGCTCCTTCAACTAATGAAAAACTGTTTTTT.

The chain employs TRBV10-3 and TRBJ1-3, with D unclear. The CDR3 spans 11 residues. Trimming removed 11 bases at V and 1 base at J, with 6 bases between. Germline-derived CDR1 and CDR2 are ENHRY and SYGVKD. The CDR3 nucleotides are TGTGCCTTAAGTTCTGGAAACACCATATATTTT. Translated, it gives CALSSGNTIYF.

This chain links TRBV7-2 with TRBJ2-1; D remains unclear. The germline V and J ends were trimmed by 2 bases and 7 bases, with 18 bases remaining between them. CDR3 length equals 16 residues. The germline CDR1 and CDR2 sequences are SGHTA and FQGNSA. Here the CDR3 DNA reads TGTGCCAGCAGCTTAACGGTCAACCCCGTCGGGAATGAGCAGTTCTTC. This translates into CASSLTVNPVGNEQFF.

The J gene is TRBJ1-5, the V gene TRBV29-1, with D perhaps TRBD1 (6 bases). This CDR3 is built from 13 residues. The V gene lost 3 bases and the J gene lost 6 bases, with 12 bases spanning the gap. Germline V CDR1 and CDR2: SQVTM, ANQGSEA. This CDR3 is CSVDGGAGQPQHF. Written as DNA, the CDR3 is TGCAGCGTTGACGGGGGGGCTGGTCAGCCCCAGCATTTT.

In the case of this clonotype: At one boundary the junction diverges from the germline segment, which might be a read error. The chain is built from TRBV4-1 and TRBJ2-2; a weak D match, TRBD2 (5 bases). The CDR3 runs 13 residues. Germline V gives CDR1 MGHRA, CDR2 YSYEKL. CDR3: CASSQEGSGELFF. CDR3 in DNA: TGCGCCAGCAGTCAAGAGGGCTCCGGGGAGCTGTTTTTT.

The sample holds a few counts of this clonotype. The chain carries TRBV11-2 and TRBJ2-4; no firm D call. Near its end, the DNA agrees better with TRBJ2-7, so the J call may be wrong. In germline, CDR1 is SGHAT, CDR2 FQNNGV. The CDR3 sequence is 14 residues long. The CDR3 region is CASSLIPEAIEQYF. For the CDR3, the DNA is TGTGCCAGCAGCTTAATCCCCGAGGCCATCGAGCAGTACTTC.

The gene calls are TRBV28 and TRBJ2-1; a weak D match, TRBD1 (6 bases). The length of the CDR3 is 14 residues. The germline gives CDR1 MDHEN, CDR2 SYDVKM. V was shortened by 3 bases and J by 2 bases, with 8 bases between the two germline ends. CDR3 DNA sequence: TGTGCCAGCAGTTTCGGGACAACCTACAATGAGCAGTTCTTC. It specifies CASSFGTTYNEQFF.